This TCR beta chain was observed in a study of shared clonotypes between healthy human individuals. V lost 1 base and J lost 0, with 17 bases in between. The CDR3 totals 18 residues. Germline V gene data show CDR1 as SGHKS and CDR2 as YYEKEE (reference sequence). This clone was detected ten times or more. Its antigen is not identified. Overall study findings and caveats: Sharing across a few donors was seen in around 5.1% of naive CD4 clonotypes.

The authors' processing: From ImmunoSEQ came sequences covering only the junction and carrying no quality scores, so filtering differed. Profiling relied on immunoSEQ multiplex PCR, and the TCRdb table lists in-frame clones only, not all of them. V, J and clone size are those of that table, while D and trimming were read from the DNA. Among fewer than 400,000 clones, approximately 79% were seen once, and the ten largest hold 10%. This sequence originates from a man under 40 in good health. Sequencing input: memory CD4+ T cells sorted from blood. Subset specified: CD45RA-negative fraction. The chain employs TRBV5-5 and TRBJ2-4; D may be TRBD1 (6 bases). The CDR3 DNA follows: TGTGCCAGCAGCTTGACAGGGATCGGGAACCTAGCCAAAAACATTCAGTACTTC. Translating it yields CASSLTGIGNLAKNIQYF.